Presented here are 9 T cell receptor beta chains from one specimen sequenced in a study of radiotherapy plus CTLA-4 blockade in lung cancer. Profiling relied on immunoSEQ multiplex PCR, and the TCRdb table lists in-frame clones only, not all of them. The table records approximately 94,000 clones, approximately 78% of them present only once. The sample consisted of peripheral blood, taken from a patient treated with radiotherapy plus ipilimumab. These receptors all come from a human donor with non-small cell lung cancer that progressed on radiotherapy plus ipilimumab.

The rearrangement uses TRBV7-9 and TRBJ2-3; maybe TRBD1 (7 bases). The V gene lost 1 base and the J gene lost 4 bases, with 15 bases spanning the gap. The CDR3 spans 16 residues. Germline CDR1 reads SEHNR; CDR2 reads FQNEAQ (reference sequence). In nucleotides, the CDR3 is TGTGCCAGCAGCTTAGTCGGCAGGGGGGATCCAGATACGCAGTATTTT. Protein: CASSLVGRGDPDTQYF.

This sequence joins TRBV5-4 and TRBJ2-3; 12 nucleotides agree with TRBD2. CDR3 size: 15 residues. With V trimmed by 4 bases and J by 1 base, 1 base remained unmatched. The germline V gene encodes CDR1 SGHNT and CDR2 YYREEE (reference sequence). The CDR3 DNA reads TGTGCCAGCAGCCGGACTAGCGGGGGCACAGATACGCAGTATTTT. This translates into CASSRTSGGTDTQYF.

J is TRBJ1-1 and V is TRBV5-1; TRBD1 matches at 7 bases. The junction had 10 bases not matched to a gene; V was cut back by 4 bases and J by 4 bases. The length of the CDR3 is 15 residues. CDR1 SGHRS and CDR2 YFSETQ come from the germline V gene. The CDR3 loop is CASSITGVSSTEAFF. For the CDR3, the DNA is TGCGCCAGCAGCATTACAGGGGTTAGTAGCACTGAAGCTTTCTTT.

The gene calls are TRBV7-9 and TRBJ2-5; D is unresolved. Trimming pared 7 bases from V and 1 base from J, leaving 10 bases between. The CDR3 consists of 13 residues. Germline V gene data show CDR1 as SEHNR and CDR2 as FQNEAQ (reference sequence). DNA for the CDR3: TGTGCCAGCACCCCGAGAGGCCAAGAGACCCAGTACTTC. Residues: CASTPRGQETQYF. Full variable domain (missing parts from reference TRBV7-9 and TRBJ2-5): DTGVSQNPRHKITKRGQNVTFRCDPISEHNRLYWYRQTLGQGPEFLTYFQNEAQLEKSRLLSDRFSAERPKGSFSTLEIQRTEQGDSAMYLCASTPRGQETQYFGPGTRLLVL.

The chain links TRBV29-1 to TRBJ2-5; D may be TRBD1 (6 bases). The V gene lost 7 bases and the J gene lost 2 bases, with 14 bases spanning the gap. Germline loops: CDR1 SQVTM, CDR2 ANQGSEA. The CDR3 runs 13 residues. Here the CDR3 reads CSAESGVQETQYF. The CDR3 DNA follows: TGCAGCGCCGAGTCAGGGGTTCAAGAGACCCAGTACTTC.

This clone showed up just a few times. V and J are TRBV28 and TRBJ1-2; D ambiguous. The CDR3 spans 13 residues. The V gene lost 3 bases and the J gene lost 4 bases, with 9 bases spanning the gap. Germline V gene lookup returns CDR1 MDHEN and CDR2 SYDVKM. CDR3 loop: CASSLAVAYGYTF. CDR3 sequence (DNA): TGTGCCAGCAGTTTGGCCGTCGCCTATGGCTACACCTTC.

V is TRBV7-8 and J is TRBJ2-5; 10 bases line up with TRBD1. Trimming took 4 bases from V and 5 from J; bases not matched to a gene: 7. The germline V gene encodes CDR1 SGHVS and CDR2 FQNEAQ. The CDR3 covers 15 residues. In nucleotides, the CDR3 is TGTGCCAGCAGCTACTGGACAGGGGGTATCGAGACCCAGTACTTC. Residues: CASSYWTGGIETQYF.

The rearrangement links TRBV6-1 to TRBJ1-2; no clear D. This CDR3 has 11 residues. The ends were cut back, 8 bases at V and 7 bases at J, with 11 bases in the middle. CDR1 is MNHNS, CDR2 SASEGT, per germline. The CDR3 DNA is TGTGCCAGCCGTGGGGTAGGTGGCTACACCTTC. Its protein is CASRGVGGYTF.

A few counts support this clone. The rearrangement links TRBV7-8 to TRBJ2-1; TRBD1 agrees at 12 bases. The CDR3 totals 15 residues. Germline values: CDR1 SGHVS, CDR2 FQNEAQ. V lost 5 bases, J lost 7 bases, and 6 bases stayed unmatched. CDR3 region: CASSDRDRGRNEQFF. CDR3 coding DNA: TGTGCCAGCAGCGACCGGGACAGGGGGCGGAATGAGCAGTTCTTC.